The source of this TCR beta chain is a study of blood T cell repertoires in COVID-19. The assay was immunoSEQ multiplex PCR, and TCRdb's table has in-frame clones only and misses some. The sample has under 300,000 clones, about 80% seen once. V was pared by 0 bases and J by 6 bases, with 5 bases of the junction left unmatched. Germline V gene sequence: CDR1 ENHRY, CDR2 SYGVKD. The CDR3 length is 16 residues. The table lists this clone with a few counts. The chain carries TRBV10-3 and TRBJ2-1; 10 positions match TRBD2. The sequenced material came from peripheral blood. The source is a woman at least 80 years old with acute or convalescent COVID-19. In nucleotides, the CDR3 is TGTGCCATCAGTGAGTCAGGACTAGCGGCCCTCAATGAGCAGTTCTTC. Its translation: CAISESGLAALNEQFF.